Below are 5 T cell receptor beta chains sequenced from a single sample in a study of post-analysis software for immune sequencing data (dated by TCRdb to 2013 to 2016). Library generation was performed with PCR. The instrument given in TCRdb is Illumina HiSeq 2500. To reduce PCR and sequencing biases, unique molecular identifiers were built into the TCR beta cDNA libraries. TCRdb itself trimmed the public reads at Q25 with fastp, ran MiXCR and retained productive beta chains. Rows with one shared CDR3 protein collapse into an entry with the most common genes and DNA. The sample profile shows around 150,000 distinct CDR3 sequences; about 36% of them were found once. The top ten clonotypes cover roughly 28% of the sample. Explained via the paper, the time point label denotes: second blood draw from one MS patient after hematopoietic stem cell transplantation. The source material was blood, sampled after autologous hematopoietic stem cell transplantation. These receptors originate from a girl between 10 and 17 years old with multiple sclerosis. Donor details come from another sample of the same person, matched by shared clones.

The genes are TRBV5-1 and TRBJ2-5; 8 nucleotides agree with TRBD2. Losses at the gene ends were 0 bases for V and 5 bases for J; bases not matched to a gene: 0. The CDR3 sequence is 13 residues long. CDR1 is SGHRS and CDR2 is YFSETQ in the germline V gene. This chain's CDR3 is CASSLGLAETQYF. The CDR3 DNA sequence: TGCGCCAGCAGCTTGGGACTAGCGGAGACCCAGTACTTC.

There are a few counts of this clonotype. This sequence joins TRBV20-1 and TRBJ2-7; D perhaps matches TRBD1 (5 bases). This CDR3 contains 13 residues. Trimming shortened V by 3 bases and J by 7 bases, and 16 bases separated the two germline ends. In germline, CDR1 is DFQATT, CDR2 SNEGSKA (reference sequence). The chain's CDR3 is CSASGAGIGEQYF. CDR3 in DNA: TGCAGTGCTAGTGGGGCAGGGATTGGAGAGCAGTACTTC.

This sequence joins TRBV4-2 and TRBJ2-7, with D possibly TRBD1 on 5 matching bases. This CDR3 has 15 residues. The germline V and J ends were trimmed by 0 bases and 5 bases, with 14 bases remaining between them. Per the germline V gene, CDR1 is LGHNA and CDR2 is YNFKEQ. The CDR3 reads CASSQDRSRVDEQYF. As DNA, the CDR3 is TGTGCCAGCAGCCAAGATCGGAGCAGGGTGGACGAGCAGTACTTC.

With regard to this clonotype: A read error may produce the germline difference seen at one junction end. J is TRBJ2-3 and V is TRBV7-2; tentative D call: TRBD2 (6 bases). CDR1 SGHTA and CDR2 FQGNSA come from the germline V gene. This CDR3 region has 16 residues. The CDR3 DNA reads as TGTGCCAGCAGCTTTGCTAGCGTCCCATTTGGAGATGCGCAGTATTTT. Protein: CASSFASVPFGDAQYF.

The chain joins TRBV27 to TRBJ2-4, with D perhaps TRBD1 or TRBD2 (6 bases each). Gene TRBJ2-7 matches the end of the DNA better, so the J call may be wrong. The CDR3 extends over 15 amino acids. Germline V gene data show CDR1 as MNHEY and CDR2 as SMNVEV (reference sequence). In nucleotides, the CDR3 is TGTGCCAGCACCGCGTCGGGGGCTCGCTCCTACGAGCAGTACTTC. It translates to CASTASGARSYEQYF.